This T cell receptor (beta chain) was documented in a study of post-analysis software for immune sequencing data (dated by TCRdb to 2013 to 2016). As for the study more broadly: Relapsing-remitting, secondary progressive and progressive-relapsing multiple sclerosis were recorded as disease courses, and subtype annotation was lacking for some patients. Patient repertoires were compared against roughly 12 previously published healthy control repertoires from donors aged about 6 to 26 years. A subset of samples was prepared in parallel using single-end sample barcoding, then pooled and co-amplified after Illumina adapter ligation. What the research found in general, with its limitations: A few TRBV segments, including TRBV5-6, TRBV5-1 and TRBV20-1, were significantly more frequent in patients than controls. The multiple sclerosis patient group was slightly younger than the control group. Multiple sclerosis patients had significantly lower normalized Chao1 diversity than controls, a result that suggests substantial peripheral T-cell clonal expansion. Direct clustering with F measure revealed strong co-clustering of samples prepared in the same batch, which led to a batch-effect correction.

The cysteine opens and the phenylalanine closes a CDR3 of 12 amino acids. The retained sequence is limited to the CDR3, 36 bases, with the frame set at the first base. Trimming costs V 2 bases and J 6 bases, and their ends lie 8 bases apart. CDR1 and CDR2, looked up from the germline V gene (reference sequence), are SGHKS and YYEKEE. Libraries were constructed by PCR. Sequencing took place on an Illumina HiSeq 2500. To reduce PCR and sequencing biases, unique molecular identifiers were built into the TCR beta cDNA libraries. About 0.5 million cDNA molecules were obtained for every 1 to 10 million input T cells, so each molecule roughly corresponded to one T cell. The patient libraries were prepared and sequenced with the same protocol used for the earlier healthy control dataset. Within a given batch, samples were prepared together, multiplexed and sequenced on the same HiSeq lane. In the authors' own workflow: Raw barcoded reads were processed with MIGEC, and single-read molecular identifier groups were discarded before consensus assembly and CDR3 extraction. Clonotype tables were post-analysed with VDJtools, and diversity was normalized by down-sampling all datasets to the smallest sample size. To correct batch-related cross-sample contamination, repertoire overlap clustering matched CDR3 amino acid sequences but not nucleotide sequences. TCRdb reworked the public reads: Q25 trimming with fastp, MiXCR clone assembly, productive beta chains retained. Duplicate CDR3 protein sequences are folded into a single record with the most common DNA and genes. The V and J calls come from TCRdb's annotation, not from the publication. The sample table holds hundreds of thousands of distinct CDR3 sequences, of which approximately 38% were seen once. The ten most abundant clones make up less than 8% of the sample.

Comment on this clonotype: Its antigen is currently not known. Nothing much larger sits one base from this clone, and base qualities are not available.

To demonstrate the VDJtools post-analysis software, TCR beta repertoires were profiled from the peripheral blood of about 13 young patients with multiple sclerosis. The patients with multiple sclerosis were children and adolescents between about 6 and 15 years of age. Here the chain combines TRBV5-5 and TRBJ1-1; no D segment can be confidently identified. This sequence was found in a girl aged 2-10 years with multiple sclerosis. The sequenced material came from blood. The bases are TGTGCCAGCAGCTTCGCCGGGGCTGAAGCTTTCTTT. Its protein product is CASSFAGAEAFF.